This T cell receptor beta chain was observed in a study of beta chain features in type 1 diabetes. Study details: Cell yields, gender and age were comparable in patients and healthy donors. Study-level points and caveats: There were fewer insertions and more deletions at the VDJ junctions of type 1 diabetes patients.

This clone was seen a few times. The antigen remains unidentified. The V gene's germline CDR1 is KGHSH and CDR2 LQKENI. Trimming cost V 2 bases and J 0 bases, with 14 bases left between them. This CDR3 region has 18 residues. The investigators reverse transcribed all of the isolated RNA, so they sequenced expressed TCRB transcripts. Repertoires were generated with immunoSEQ multiplex PCR, while TCRdb's copy carries only in-frame clones and drops some. Of about 140,000 clones listed, around 7% are singletons. The rearrangement joins TRBV18 to TRBJ2-6; D possibly corresponds to TRBD1 (5 bases). This receptor was taken from a woman aged 25 to 39 in good health. The sequenced material came from central memory CD4+ T cells from blood. CDR3 protein: CASSPSGLGASGANVLTF. CDR3 bases: TGTGCCAGCTCACCATCAGGGTTAGGAGCCTCTGGGGCCAACGTCCTGACTTTC.